This TCR beta chain stems from a study of shared clonotypes between healthy human individuals. Germline values: CDR1 SGHRS, CDR2 YFSETQ. V was trimmed by 4 bases and J by 1 base, leaving 11 bases between them. The CDR3 is 14 residues long. TCRdb's copy holds only in-frame clones and misses some; the assay was immunoSEQ multiplex PCR. This sample has 550,000 to 800,000 clones; 90% occur once, and the top ten carry around a third. A remark on this clone: Its specificity is not known.

Overall study results and limits: Naive subsets typically showed greater estimated richness than memory subsets. Clonotypes shared by all four sorted-subset donors had higher generation probabilities than non-shared clonotypes.

All donors qualified as healthy HIV-negative adults and had experienced no recent acute infections or vaccinations. All donors were Caucasian adults living in Nashville, Tennessee. Sequenced: memory CD8+ T cells from PBMCs. The subset was: CD45RO+ cells pooled with CCR7-negative TemRA cells. The chain recombines TRBV5-1 with TRBJ1-1; D possibly corresponds to TRBD1 (6 bases). This TCR came from a man younger than 35 in good health. Some clones in this sample may be carry-over from other donors' samples. The CDR3 region is CASSLKQGNTEAFF. CDR3 bases: TGCGCCAGCAGCCTTAAACAGGGGAACACTGAAGCTTTCTTT.